This TCR beta chain is from a study of blood T cell repertoires in COVID-19. Overall study: Samples representing acute and convalescent COVID-19 were sourced from the United States, Italy and Spain. T cells, B-cell-depleted T cells, or PBMCs provided the cDNA or gDNA that served as material.

Methods used by the authors: Reference gene primers were amplified, and this amplification served to estimate nucleated cell counts. Clones were sequenced by immunoSEQ multiplex PCR, and TCRdb holds only the in-frame ones, with some missing. The V and J calls and clone size are taken from that table; D and trimming were inferred from the DNA. The sample holds 35,000 to 55,000 clones; nearly 90% are singletons and the top ten take 15%. The specimen sequenced was peripheral blood. This TCR came from a man aged 70-80 years with active COVID-19.

The CDR3 loop reads CASSTGGGQGEQFF. The CDR3 DNA reads TGTGCCAGCAGCACGGGGGGGGGTCAGGGTGAGCAGTTCTTC. The chain employs TRBV6-5 and TRBJ2-1, with TRBD2 matching 8 bases. The V and J ends lost 6 bases and 9 bases, in that order; junction bases with no gene match: 10. The CDR3 is 14 amino acids. Germline V gives CDR1 MNHEY, CDR2 SVGAGI.